This T cell receptor beta chain was captured by sequencing in a study of blood T cell repertoires in COVID-19. For the study at large: There were acute and convalescent COVID-19 samples, and they came from the United States, Italy and Spain. Sources were T cells, B-cell-depleted T cells, or PBMCs; the material itself was cDNA or gDNA.

How the authors handled the data: Reference gene primer amplification gave estimated nucleated cell counts. Here immunoSEQ multiplex PCR was the method, and the copy in TCRdb shows in-frame clones only, minus some. D and trimming come from the DNA, and the V and J calls and clone size come from that table. Of under 75,000 clones in the sample, 75% to 85% were seen once. Germline CDR1 reads SGHNT; CDR2 reads YYREEE (reference sequence). V lost 2 bases, J lost 8 bases, and 7 bases lay in between. CDR3 length: 11 amino acids. The V and J genes are TRBV5-4 and TRBJ1-1; no definite D call. Sequenced input: peripheral blood. This clonotype was sampled from a woman in her sixties with acute or convalescent COVID-19. This CDR3 is CASSFETEAFF. The CDR3 DNA is TGTGCCAGCAGCTTTGAGACAGAAGCTTTCTTT.